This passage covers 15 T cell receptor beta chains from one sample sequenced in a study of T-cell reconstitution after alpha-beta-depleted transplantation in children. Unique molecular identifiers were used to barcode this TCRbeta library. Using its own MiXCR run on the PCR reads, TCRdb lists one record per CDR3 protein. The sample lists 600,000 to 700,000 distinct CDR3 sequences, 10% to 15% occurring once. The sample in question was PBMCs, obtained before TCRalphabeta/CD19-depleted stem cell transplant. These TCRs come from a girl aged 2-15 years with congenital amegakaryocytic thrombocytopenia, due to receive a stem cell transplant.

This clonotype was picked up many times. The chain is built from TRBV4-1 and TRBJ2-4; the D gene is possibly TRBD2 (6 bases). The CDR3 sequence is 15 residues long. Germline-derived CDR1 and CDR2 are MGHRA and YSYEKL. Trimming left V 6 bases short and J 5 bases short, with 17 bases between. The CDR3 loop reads CASSHPLTRENIQYF. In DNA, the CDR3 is TGCGCCAGCAGTCACCCCCTGACTAGAGAAAACATTCAGTACTTC.

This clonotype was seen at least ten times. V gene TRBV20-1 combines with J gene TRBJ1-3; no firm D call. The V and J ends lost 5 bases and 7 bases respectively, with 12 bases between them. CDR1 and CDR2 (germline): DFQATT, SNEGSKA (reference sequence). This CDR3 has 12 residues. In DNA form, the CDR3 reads TGCAGTGCTCTTACACTGAAGAACACCATATATTTT. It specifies CSALTLKNTIYF.

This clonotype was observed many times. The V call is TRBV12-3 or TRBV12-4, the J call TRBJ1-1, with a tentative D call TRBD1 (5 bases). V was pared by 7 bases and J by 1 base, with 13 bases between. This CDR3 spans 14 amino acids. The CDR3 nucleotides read TGTGCCAGCATCTCCGGGACCTCGAACACTGAAGCTTTCTTT. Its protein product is CASISGTSNTEAFF.

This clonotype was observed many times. CDR3 in amino acids: CSARDPGTGNKGEQFF. CDR3 nucleotides: TGCAGTGCTAGAGATCCGGGGACAGGGAACAAGGGTGAGCAGTTCTTC. The chain carries TRBV20-1 and TRBJ2-1, with 9 bases fitting TRBD1. J gave up 9 bases and V 0 bases, and 12 bases lay outside the gene matches. The germline V gene has CDR1 DFQATT and CDR2 SNEGSKA (reference sequence). CDR3 length equals 16 residues.

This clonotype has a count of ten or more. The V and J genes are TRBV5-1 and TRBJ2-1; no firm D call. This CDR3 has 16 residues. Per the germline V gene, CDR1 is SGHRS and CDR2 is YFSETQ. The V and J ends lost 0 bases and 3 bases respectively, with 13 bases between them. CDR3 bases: TGCGCCAGCAGCTTGGAGCCGGCCTACCTCTACAATGAGCAGTTCTTC. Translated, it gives CASSLEPAYLYNEQFF.

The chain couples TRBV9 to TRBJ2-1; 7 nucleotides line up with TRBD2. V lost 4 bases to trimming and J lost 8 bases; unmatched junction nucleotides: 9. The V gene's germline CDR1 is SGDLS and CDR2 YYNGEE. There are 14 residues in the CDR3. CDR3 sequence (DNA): TGTGCCAGCAGCTCCCGACTAGCTATGGATGAGCAGTTCTTC. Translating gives CASSSRLAMDEQFF.

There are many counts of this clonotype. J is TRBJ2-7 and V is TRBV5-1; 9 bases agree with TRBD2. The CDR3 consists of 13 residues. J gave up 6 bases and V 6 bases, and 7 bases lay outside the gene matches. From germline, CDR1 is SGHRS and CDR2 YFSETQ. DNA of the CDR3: TGCGCCAGCACGCGGGAGGGGTCCCTCGAGCAGTACTTC. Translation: CASTREGSLEQYF.

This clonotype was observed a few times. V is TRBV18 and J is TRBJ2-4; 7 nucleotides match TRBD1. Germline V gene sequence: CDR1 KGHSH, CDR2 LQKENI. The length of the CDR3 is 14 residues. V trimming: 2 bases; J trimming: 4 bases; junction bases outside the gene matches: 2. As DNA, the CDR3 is TGTGCCAGCTCACCAGTGACAGGGAAAAACATTCAGTACTTC. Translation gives CASSPVTGKNIQYF.

The DNA for the CDR3 is TGCAGTGCTAGCCTACTAGTTTTCTACAATGAGCAGTTCTTC. This encodes CSASLLVFYNEQFF. V is TRBV20-1 and J is TRBJ2-1, with a possible D match to TRBD2 (5 bases). V gave up 3 bases and J gave up 3 bases, with 12 bases separating them. Germline CDR1 is DFQATT and CDR2 is SNEGSKA (reference sequence). This CDR3 contains 14 residues.

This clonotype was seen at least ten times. CDR3 nucleotides: TGTGCCACCGCGGAACGGATAGAACGGATAGATATGACTAATGAGCAGTTCTTC. This gives the protein CATAERIERIDMTNEQFF. This chain links TRBV15 with TRBJ2-1; D gene ambiguous. The ends were cut back, 8 bases at V and 7 bases at J, with 30 bases in the middle. CDR1 is LNHNV and CDR2 is YYDKDF in the germline V gene (reference sequence). This CDR3 region has 18 residues.

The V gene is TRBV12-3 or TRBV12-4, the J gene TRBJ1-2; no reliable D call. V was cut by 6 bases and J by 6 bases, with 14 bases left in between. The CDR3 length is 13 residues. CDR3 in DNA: TGTGCCAGCAGAAATCAGCCCCGGGATGGCTACACCTTC. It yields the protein CASRNQPRDGYTF.

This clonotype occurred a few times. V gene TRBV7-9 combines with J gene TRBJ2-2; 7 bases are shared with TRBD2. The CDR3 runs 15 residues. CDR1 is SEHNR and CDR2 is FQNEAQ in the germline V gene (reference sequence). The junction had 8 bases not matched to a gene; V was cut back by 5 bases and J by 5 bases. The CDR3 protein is CASSRDIGGTGELFF. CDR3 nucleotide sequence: TGTGCCAGCAGCCGAGACATCGGGGGGACCGGGGAGCTGTTTTTT.

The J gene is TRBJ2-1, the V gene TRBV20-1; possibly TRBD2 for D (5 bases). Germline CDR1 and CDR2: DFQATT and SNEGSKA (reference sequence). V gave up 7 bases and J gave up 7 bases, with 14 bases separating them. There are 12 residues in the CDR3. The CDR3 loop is CSGTRFSNEQFF. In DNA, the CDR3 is TGCAGTGGGACTCGATTCTCTAATGAGCAGTTCTTC.

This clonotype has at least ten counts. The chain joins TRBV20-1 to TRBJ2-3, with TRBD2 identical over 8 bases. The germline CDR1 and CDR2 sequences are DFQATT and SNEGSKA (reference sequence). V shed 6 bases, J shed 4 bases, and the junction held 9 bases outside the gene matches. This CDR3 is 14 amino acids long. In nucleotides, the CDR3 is TGCAGTGCAGTTCTGACTAGCGAGCCAGATACGCAGTATTTT. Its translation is CSAVLTSEPDTQYF.

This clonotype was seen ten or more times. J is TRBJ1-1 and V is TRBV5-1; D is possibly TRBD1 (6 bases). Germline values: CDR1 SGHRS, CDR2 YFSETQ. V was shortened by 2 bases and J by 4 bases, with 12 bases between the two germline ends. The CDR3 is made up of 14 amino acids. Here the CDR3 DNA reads TGCGCCAGCAGCTTACCAGGGGTTGGCACTGAAGCTTTCTTT. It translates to CASSLPGVGTEAFF.